The 31 T cell receptor beta chains below all came from one sample that was sequenced in a study of cytomegalovirus exposure and HLA in healthy donors. This PCR relied on a set of 60 Vbeta primers and 13 Jbeta primers. Data came from immunoSEQ multiplex PCR; TCRdb stores just in-frame clones and leaves some out. The sample has 160,000 or so clones; 81% are singletons. The material sequenced was PBMCs. These TCRs come from a man aged 45-65 years in good health and CMV-seropositive.

This clone was seen only a few times. V gene TRBV7-2 combines with J gene TRBJ2-1, with 11 nucleotides matching TRBD2. Germline V lookup: CDR1 SGHTA, CDR2 FQGNSA. The CDR3 covers 15 residues. V lost 3 bases to trimming and J lost 7 bases; unmatched junction nucleotides: 5. The chain's CDR3 is CASSFLAGGTNEQFF. CDR3 DNA: TGTGCCAGCAGCTTTCTAGCGGGAGGAACGAATGAGCAGTTCTTC.

V and J are TRBV15 and TRBJ2-5, with D uncertain. The CDR3 sequence is 12 residues long. V lost 2 bases and J 2 bases, leaving 3 bases between the germline ends. Germline V gives CDR1 LNHNV, CDR2 YYDKDF (reference sequence). In nucleotides, the CDR3 is TGTGCCACCAGCAGACCGCAAGAGACCCAGTACTTC. Translation: CATSRPQETQYF.

This clone showed up just once. The chain recombines TRBV5-1 with TRBJ1-5, with 8 bases matching TRBD1. Germline loops: CDR1 SGHRS, CDR2 YFSETQ. This CDR3 is 15 amino acids long. Losses at the gene ends were 5 bases for V and 6 bases for J; bases not matched to a gene: 10. CDR3 DNA: TGCGCCAGCAGTCCAGCAGGGGGCGCGGGTCAGCCCCAGCATTTT. Protein sequence: CASSPAGGAGQPQHF.

This rearrangement joins TRBV5-6 to TRBJ1-3; D gene unclear. Germline CDR1 and CDR2: SGHDT and YYEEEE. V was shortened by 2 bases and J by 0 bases, with 6 bases between the two germline ends. This CDR3 has 14 residues. For the CDR3, the DNA is TGTGCCAGCAGCTTTATCTCCTCTGGAAACACCATATATTTT. Encoded protein: CASSFISSGNTIYF.

J is TRBJ1-4 and V is TRBV28, with TRBD1 identical over 10 bases. Per germline, CDR1 MDHEN and CDR2 SYDVKM. J lost 7 bases, V lost 10 bases, and 6 bases had no gene match. The CDR3 extends over 13 amino acids. CDR3: CATRGTGVEKLFF. CDR3 coding DNA: TGTGCCACCCGGGGGACAGGGGTTGAAAAACTGTTTTTT.

The chain combines TRBV7-2 with TRBJ1-4; a weak D match, TRBD1 (5 bases). The CDR3 has 14 residues. V lost 2 bases to trimming and J lost 8 bases, with 12 bases between them. The V gene's germline CDR1 is SGHTA and CDR2 FQGNSA. The CDR3 DNA is TGTGCCAGCAGCTTAAGCAGGGCGCAGGAAAAACTGTTTTTT. This gives the protein CASSLSRAQEKLFF.

The V and J genes are TRBV9 and TRBJ1-3; D unresolved. Per germline, CDR1 SGDLS and CDR2 YYNGEE. This CDR3 comprises 16 residues. V was clipped by 4 bases and J by 0 bases, with 14 bases between them. This CDR3 is CASSPRQSISGNTIYF. DNA for the CDR3: TGTGCCAGCAGCCCACGCCAGTCGATCTCTGGAAACACCATATATTTT.

This clone was detected a few times. This chain joins TRBV6-6 and TRBJ1-1, with a tentative D call TRBD1 (5 bases). CDR1 and CDR2 (germline): MNHNY, SVGAGI (reference sequence). This CDR3 is 13 amino acids long. With 7 bases removed from V and 1 base from J, the gap between germline ends came to 10 bases. CDR3 in amino acids: CASTPGQNTEAFF. The CDR3 DNA sequence: TGTGCCAGCACCCCCGGACAGAACACTGAAGCTTTCTTT.

The genes are TRBV7-9 and TRBJ1-2; 7 bases map to TRBD1. This CDR3 spans 13 amino acids. J lost 4 bases, V lost 1 base, and 0 bases had no gene match. Germline V gives CDR1 SEHNR, CDR2 FQNEAQ (reference sequence). DNA of the CDR3: TGTGCCAGCAGCTTAGGACAGGGCTATGGCTACACCTTC. It codes for CASSLGQGYGYTF.

V and J are TRBV5-1 and TRBJ1-4; tentative D call: TRBD1 (5 bases). The V gene lost 4 bases and the J gene lost 2 bases, with 9 bases spanning the gap. This CDR3 is 14 amino acids long. Germline CDR1 SGHRS, CDR2 YFSETQ. The CDR3 spells CASSQTATNEKLFF. The DNA for the CDR3 is TGCGCCAGCAGCCAGACAGCTACTAATGAAAAACTGTTTTTT.

The DNA for the CDR3 is TGTGCCAGCAGCTTGCTTACAGCTAACTATGGCTACACCTTC. Translating gives CASSLLTANYGYTF. This chain connects TRBV5-6 to TRBJ1-2; D is undetermined. In germline, CDR1 is SGHDT, CDR2 YYEEEE. The V gene lost 1 base and the J gene lost 0 bases, with 7 bases spanning the gap. The CDR3 extends over 14 amino acids.

This rearrangement joins TRBV5-1 to TRBJ2-4; 9 bases align to TRBD1. This CDR3 has 18 amino acids. With 4 bases clipped from V and 3 bases from J, the junction kept 14 bases outside the gene matches. Germline V lookup: CDR1 SGHRS, CDR2 YFSETQ. The CDR3 is CASSPGQGVGGGKNIQYF. The CDR3 DNA follows: TGCGCCAGCAGCCCGGGACAGGGTGTTGGCGGAGGCAAAAACATTCAGTACTTC.

The chain employs TRBV10-3 and TRBJ2-1; 9 bases fit TRBD2. The junction had 5 bases not matched to a gene; V was cut back by 10 bases and J by 10 bases. The CDR3 extends over 11 amino acids. CDR1 is ENHRY and CDR2 is SYGVKD in the germline V gene. The CDR3 DNA reads TGTGCCACGCTAGCGGGACAAGAGCAGTTCTTC. Protein sequence: CATLAGQEQFF.

The V gene is TRBV7-8, the J gene TRBJ2-3; 9 bases map to TRBD2. The CDR3 spans 13 residues. The germline gives CDR1 SGHVS, CDR2 FQNEAQ. Trimming at V came to 4 bases and at J to 5 bases, leaving 1 base not matched to a gene. The CDR3: CASSSSGKDTQYF. As DNA, the CDR3 is TGTGCCAGCAGCTCTAGCGGGAAAGATACGCAGTATTTT.

The chain couples TRBV19 to TRBJ2-7; D not certain. CDR3 size: 13 residues. CDR1 LNHDA and CDR2 SQIVND come from the germline V gene (reference sequence). The germline V and J ends were trimmed by 1 base and 2 bases, with 6 bases remaining between them. CDR3 sequence (DNA): TGTGCCAGTAGTATAGGGCCCGCCTACGAGCAGTACTTC. Translated: CASSIGPAYEQYF.

The rearrangement joins TRBV6-5 to TRBJ1-1, with a tentative D call TRBD1 (5 bases). V was shortened by 7 bases and J by 6 bases, with 15 bases between the two germline ends. This CDR3 has 13 residues. Germline V gives CDR1 MNHEY, CDR2 SVGAGI. DNA for the CDR3: TGTGCCAGCATAGGGGTCTTACCCTCTGAAGCTTTCTTT. This gives the protein CASIGVLPSEAFF.

This chain connects TRBV11-2 to TRBJ1-2; D call uncertain. CDR1 is SGHAT, CDR2 FQNNGV, per germline. V was clipped by 5 bases and J by 3 bases, with 16 bases between them. There are 15 residues in the CDR3. For the CDR3, the DNA is TGTGCCAGCAGCCGTAACACCAGGAATGACTATGGCTACACCTTC. Protein product: CASSRNTRNDYGYTF.

This clone was observed a handful of times. The chain carries TRBV5-1 and TRBJ1-2; the match to TRBD1 covers 8 bases. The J segment lost 4 bases and the V segment lost 4 bases, leaving 3 bases of the junction unmatched. CDR1 is SGHRS, CDR2 YFSETQ, per germline. The CDR3 runs 13 residues. The CDR3 reads CASSGGQGYGYTF. Here the CDR3 DNA reads TGCGCCAGCAGCGGCGGACAGGGCTATGGCTACACCTTC.

The V gene is TRBV6-1, the J gene TRBJ1-5, with 11 positions matching TRBD1. Germline loops: CDR1 MNHNS, CDR2 SASEGT. V was pared by 8 bases and J by 6 bases, with 3 bases of the junction left unmatched. This CDR3 is 13 amino acids long. In DNA, the CDR3 is TGTGCCAGCGTGGGACAGGGGGGTCAGCCCCAGCATTTT. Its protein product is CASVGQGGQPQHF.

This chain uses TRBV5-1 with TRBJ1-4; no firm D call. V was shortened by 4 bases and J by 0 bases, with 7 bases between the two germline ends. CDR3 length: 14 amino acids. CDR1 SGHRS and CDR2 YFSETQ come from the germline V gene. The CDR3 protein is CASSHGATNEKLFF. CDR3 sequence (DNA): TGCGCCAGCAGCCACGGTGCAACTAATGAAAAACTGTTTTTT.

This clone was picked up one time. This chain joins TRBV28 and TRBJ1-3; 8 bases map to TRBD1. CDR1 and CDR2 from the germline V gene are MDHEN and SYDVKM. The CDR3 has 16 amino acids. Unmatched junction bases numbered 7, after V lost 3 bases and J lost 3 bases. Here the CDR3 DNA reads TGTGCCAGCAGTTTCCCCACAGGGGGTTTTGGAAACACCATATATTTT. Amino acids: CASSFPTGGFGNTIYF.

The genes are TRBV6-1 and TRBJ2-5; tentative D call: TRBD2 (6 bases). Trimming left V 7 bases short and J 4 bases short, with 16 bases between. CDR3 size: 14 residues. CDR1 and CDR2 from the germline V gene are MNHNS and SASEGT. CDR3 coding DNA: TGTGCCAGCATCCCTAGCGCTCGAACAGAGACCCAGTACTTC. Its translation: CASIPSARTETQYF.

V usage is TRBV9 and J usage is TRBJ1-2, with 8 bases identical to TRBD1. This CDR3 is 15 amino acids long. In germline, CDR1 is SGDLS, CDR2 YYNGEE. V dropped 0 bases and J dropped 6; count of bases not matched to a gene: 7. CDR3 residues: CASSVGGQGRNGYTF. The CDR3 DNA reads as TGTGCCAGCAGCGTAGGAGGACAGGGCAGGAATGGCTACACCTTC. The full variable domain, in which reference TRBV9 and TRBJ1-2 provide the parts outside the CDR3, is DSGVTQTPKHLITATGQRVTLRCSPRSGDLSVYWYQQSLDQGLQFLIQYYNGEERAKGNILERFSAQQFPDLHSELNLSSLELGDSALYFCASSVGGQGRNGYTFGSGTRLTVV.

This clone has just one count. Compared with germline, one end of the junction differs, possibly owing to a read error. The V gene is TRBV7-7, the J gene TRBJ1-5; TRBD1 is a possible D gene (5 bases). The germline CDR1 and CDR2 sequences are SSHAT and FNYEAQ (reference sequence). The CDR3 consists of 16 residues. CDR3 bases: TGTGCTAGCAGAGTCCAGGGAGGCTGTGGCAATCAGCCCCAGCATTTT. Protein product: CASRVQGGCGNQPQHF.

CDR3 protein: CATTSESATNEKLFF. For the CDR3, the DNA is TGTGCCACCACCAGTGAGAGTGCAACTAATGAAAAACTGTTTTTT. V and J are TRBV15 and TRBJ1-4, with D unresolved. Deletions cut 7 bases from V and 0 bases from J, with 12 bases between. The germline V gene has CDR1 LNHNV and CDR2 YYDKDF (reference sequence). CDR3 length equals 15 residues.

The chain uses TRBV2 and TRBJ1-1; 7 bases are a match to TRBD1. Per the germline V gene, CDR1 is SNHLY and CDR2 is FYNNEI. The CDR3 totals 11 residues. The junction had 1 base not matched to a gene; V was cut back by 9 bases and J by 3 bases. The CDR3 coding sequence is TGTGCCAGACAGGGGTACACTGAAGCTTTCTTT. Translating it yields CARQGYTEAFF.

The chain couples TRBV4-1 to TRBJ2-7, with 10 bases aligning to TRBD2. V lost 5 bases and J lost 6; bases outside the gene matches: 4. The CDR3 sequence is 13 residues long. CDR1 is MGHRA, CDR2 YSYEKL, per germline. The CDR3 DNA is TGCGCCAGCAGCGAGCGGGGGGGCTTCGAGCAGTACTTC. This encodes CASSERGGFEQYF.

The chain employs TRBV7-8 and TRBJ2-3; TRBD1 agrees at 11 bases. The CDR3 sequence is 15 residues long. Germline V CDR1 and CDR2: SGHVS, FQNEAQ. V lost 5 bases to trimming and J lost 6 bases; unmatched junction nucleotides: 7. The CDR3 region is CASSRGQGGTDTQYF. CDR3 nucleotides: TGTGCCAGCAGCCGGGGACAGGGGGGGACGGATACGCAGTATTTT.

The genes are TRBV5-4 and TRBJ2-7, with D perhaps matching TRBD2 (6 bases). Germline CDR1 reads SGHNT; CDR2 reads YYREEE (reference sequence). CDR3 size: 13 residues. V shed 3 bases and J shed 4 bases, with 11 bases lying between them. As DNA, the CDR3 is TGTGCCAGCAGCTCCCTCGCGGGGTACGAGCAGTACTTC. It yields the protein CASSSLAGYEQYF. Full variable domain (remainder filled in from reference TRBV5-4 and TRBJ2-7): ETGVTQSPTHLIKTRGQQVTLRCSSQSGHNTVSWYQQALGQGPQFIFQYYREEENGRGNFPPRFSGLQFPNYSSELNVNALELDDSALYLCASSSLAGYEQYFGPGTRLTVT.

The CDR3 loop is CASSQDGAGDQPQHF. CDR3 in DNA: TGCGCCAGCAGCCAAGATGGGGCAGGCGATCAGCCCCAGCATTTT. The chain employs TRBV4-1 and TRBJ1-5, with D tentatively TRBD1 (5 bases). The CDR3 has 15 amino acids. Germline lookup yields CDR1 MGHRA and CDR2 YSYEKL. The V end was cut by 0 bases, the J end by 5 bases, with 11 bases between.

This clone was found once. The chain recombines TRBV2 with TRBJ1-2; D is possibly TRBD1 (6 bases). In germline, CDR1 is SNHLY, CDR2 FYNNEI. The CDR3 is 14 amino acids. Trimming left V 5 bases short and J 0 bases short, with 10 bases between. The CDR3 DNA follows: TGTGCCAGCAGTATTACAGGGCCTAACTATGGCTACACCTTC. Residues: CASSITGPNYGYTF.